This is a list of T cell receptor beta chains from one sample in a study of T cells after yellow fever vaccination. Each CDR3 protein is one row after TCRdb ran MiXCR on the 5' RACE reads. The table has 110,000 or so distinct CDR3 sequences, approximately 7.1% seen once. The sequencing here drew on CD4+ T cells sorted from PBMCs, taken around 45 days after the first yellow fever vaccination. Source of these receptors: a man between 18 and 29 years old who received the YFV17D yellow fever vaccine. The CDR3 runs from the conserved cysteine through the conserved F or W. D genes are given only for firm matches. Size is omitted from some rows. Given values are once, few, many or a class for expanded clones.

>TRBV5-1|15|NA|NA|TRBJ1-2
TGCGCCAGCAGCTTGGTGGCAGGAACGGGCTATGGCTACACCTTC
CASSLVAGTGYGYTF
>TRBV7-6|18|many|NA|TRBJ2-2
TGTGCCAGCAGCTTATGGACTCCCCAAATGAGAGGAACCGGGGAGCTGTTTTTT
CASSLWTPQMRGTGELFF
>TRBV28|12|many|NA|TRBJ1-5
TGTGCCTCGGGGGGCAGAGATCAGCCCCAGCATTTT
CASGGRDQPQHF
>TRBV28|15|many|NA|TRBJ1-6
TGTGCCAGCACCACGATCGGGGCTGAGGATTCACCCCTCCACTTT
CASTTIGAEDSPLHF
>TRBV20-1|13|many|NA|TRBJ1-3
TGCAGTGCCCGGGGCCTGGGAGGAAACACCATATATTTT
CSARGLGGNTIYF
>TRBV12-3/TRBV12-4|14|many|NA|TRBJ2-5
TGTGCCAGCAGTTTTCGGTTGGGTGGGGAGACCCAGTACTTC
CASSFRLGGETQYF
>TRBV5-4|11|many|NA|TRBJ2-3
TGTGCCAGCAGCATCGCAGATACGCAGTATTTT
CASSIADTQYF
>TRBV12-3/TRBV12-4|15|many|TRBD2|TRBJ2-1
TGTGCCAGCAGTTTACGCGGGGGTTTCGAGGATGAGCAGTTCTTC
CASSLRGGFEDEQFF
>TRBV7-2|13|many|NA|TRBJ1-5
TGTGCCAGCAGCTTACAGGACCCTCAGCCCCAGCATTTT
CASSLQDPQPQHF
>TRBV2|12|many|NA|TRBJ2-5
TGTGCCAGCAGGGCGGACAGAGAGACCCAGTACTTC
CASRADRETQYF
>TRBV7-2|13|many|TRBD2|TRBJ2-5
TGTGCCAGCAGCCCCTGGGAGGGTGAGACCCAGTACTTC
CASSPWEGETQYF
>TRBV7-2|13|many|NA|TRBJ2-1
TGTGCCAGCAGTTTTTCTCTAGGCGATGAGCAGTTCTTC
CASSFSLGDEQFF
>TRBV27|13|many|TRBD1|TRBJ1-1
TGTGCCAGCCGGGGGACAGGGAAGACTGAAGCTTTCTTT
CASRGTGKTEAFF
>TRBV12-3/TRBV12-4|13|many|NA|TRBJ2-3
TGTGCCAGCAGTCTTCGCTTCCCAGATACGCAGTATTTT
CASSLRFPDTQYF
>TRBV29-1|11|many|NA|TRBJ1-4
TGCAGTGGTGGACACTTGGAAAAACTGTTTTTT
CSGGHLEKLFF
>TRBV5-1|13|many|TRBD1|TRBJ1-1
TGCGCCAGCAGACAGGGGGAAAACACTGAAGCTTTCTTT
CASRQGENTEAFF
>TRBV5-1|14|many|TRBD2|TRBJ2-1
TGCGCCAGCAGCACCCGACTAGCGGGCAATGAGCAGTTCTTC
CASSTRLAGNEQFF
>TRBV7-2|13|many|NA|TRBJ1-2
TGTGCCTCCGCGGACGGACACGTTTGGGGCTACACCTTC
CASADGHVWGYTF
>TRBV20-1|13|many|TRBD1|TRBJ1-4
TGCAGTGCTAGAGGGGACAGCATGGAAAAACTGTTTTTT
CSARGDSMEKLFF
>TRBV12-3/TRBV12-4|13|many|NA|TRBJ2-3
TGTGCCAGCAGTTTAGGCGGTGCAGATACGCAGTATTTT
CASSLGGADTQYF
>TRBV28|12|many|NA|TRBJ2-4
TGTGCCAGCAGTCTCCGGACAGACATTCAGTACTTC
CASSLRTDIQYF
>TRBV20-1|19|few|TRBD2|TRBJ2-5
TGCAGTGCTAGAGGCACCCTAGCGGGGGGCCTACCACACCAAGAGACCCAGTACTTC
CSARGTLAGGLPHQETQYF
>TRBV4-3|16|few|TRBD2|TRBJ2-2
TGCGCCAGCAGCCCTAGCGGGGGCCAATACACCGGGGAGCTGTTTTTT
CASSPSGGQYTGELFF
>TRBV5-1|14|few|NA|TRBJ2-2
TGCGCCAGCAGCTTGGTACTAGATCCCGGGGAGCTGTTTTTT
CASSLVLDPGELFF
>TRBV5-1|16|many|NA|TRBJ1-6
TGCGCCAGCAGCCTCGACAGGCCCTACTATAATTCACCCCTCCACTTT
CASSLDRPYYNSPLHF
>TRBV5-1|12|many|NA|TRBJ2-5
TGCGCCAGCAGCTCAGCCGGACTCCCCCAGTACTTC
CASSSAGLPQYF
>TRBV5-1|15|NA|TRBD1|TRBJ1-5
TGCGCCAGCAGCTTTGGACAGGGGCCCAATCAGCCCCAGCATTTT
CASSFGQGPNQPQHF
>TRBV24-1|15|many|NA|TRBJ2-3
TGTGCCACCAGTGACGTATGGCAGGGCGCAGATACGCAGTATTTT
CATSDVWQGADTQYF
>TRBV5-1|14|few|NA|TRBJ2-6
TGCGCCAGCACTCCAGCCTCTGGGGCCAACGTCCTGACTTTC
CASTPASGANVLTF
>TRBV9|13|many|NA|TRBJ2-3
TGTGCCAGCAGCCCCCACGGATCCGATACGCAGTATTTT
CASSPHGSDTQYF
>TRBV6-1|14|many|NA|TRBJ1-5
TGTGCCAGCAGTGAGATAGGGGGTCCTCAGCCCCAGCATTTT
CASSEIGGPQPQHF
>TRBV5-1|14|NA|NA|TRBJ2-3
TGCGCCAGCAGCCAAAGGGACTTTGGAGATACGCAGTATTTT
CASSQRDFGDTQYF
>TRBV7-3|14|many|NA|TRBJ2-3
TGTGCCAGCAGCTTGGACTACTCCACAGATACGCAGTATTTT
CASSLDYSTDTQYF
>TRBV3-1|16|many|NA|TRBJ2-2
TGTGCCAGCAGCCTCCCGGGGGGCCCGAACACCGGGGAGCTGTTTTTT
CASSLPGGPNTGELFF